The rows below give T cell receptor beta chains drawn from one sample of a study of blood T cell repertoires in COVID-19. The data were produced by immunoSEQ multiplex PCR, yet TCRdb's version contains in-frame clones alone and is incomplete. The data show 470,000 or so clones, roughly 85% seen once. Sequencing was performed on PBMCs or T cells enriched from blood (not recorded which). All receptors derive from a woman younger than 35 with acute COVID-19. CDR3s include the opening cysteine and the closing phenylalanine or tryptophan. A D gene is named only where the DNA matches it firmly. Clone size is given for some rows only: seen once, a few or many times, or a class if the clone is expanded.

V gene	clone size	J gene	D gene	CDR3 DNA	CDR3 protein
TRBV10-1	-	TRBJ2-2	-	TGCGCCAGCGGGAGGGGGGGCAACACCGGGGAGCTGTTTTTT	CASGRGGNTGELFF
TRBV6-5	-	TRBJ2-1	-	TGTGCCAGCAGTTACTCAGGGACTCTTTACAATGAGCAGTTCTTC	CASSYSGTLYNEQFF
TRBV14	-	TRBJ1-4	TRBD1	TGTGCCAGCAGCCAAGGAGGACAGGGTGGTGAAAAACTGTTTTTT	CASSQGGQGGEKLFF
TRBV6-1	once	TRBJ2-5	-	TGTGCCAGCAGTGGCTGGAGTTTGGGGGGGCGCCAAGAGACCCAGTACTTC	CASSGWSLGGRQETQYF
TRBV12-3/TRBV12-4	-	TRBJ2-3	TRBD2	TGTGCCAGCAGGGGACTAGCGGCGGTCAGGCAGTATTTT	CASRGLAAVRQYF
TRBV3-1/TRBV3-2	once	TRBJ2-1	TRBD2	TGTGCCAGCAGCCACTCTAGCGGTTACAATGAGCAGTTCTTC	CASSHSSGYNEQFF
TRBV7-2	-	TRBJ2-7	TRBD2	TGTGCCAGCAGCTTAGGGCCCGCTCGTGGCGGGAGCTCCTACGAGCAGTACTTC	CASSLGPARGGSSYEQYF
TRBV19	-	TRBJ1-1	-	TGTGCCAGTAGTCCCGGGACAATGAACACTGAAGCTTTCTTT	CASSPGTMNTEAFF
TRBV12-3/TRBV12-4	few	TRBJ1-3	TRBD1	TGTGCCAGCAGTTTAGGACAGGGGGACACCATATATTTT	CASSLGQGDTIYF
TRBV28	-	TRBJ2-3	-	TGTGCCAGCAGTTTTCGGGATACGCAGTATTTT	CASSFRDTQYF
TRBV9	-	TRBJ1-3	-	TGTGCCAGCAGCGTAGTTCCCGGAGGTGGGGGAAACACCATATATTTT	CASSVVPGGGGNTIYF
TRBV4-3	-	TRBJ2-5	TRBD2	TGCGCCAGCAGCCAAGTCTGGGCTAGCGGGAGGGCGGAGACCCAGTACTTC	CASSQVWASGRAETQYF
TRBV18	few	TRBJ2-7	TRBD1	TGTGCCAGCTCCCAGGGGGCTGACAACGAGCAGTACTTC	CASSQGADNEQYF
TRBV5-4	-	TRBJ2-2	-	TGTGCCAGCAGCCCGGGACACCAGAACACCGGGGAGCTGTTTTTT	CASSPGHQNTGELFF
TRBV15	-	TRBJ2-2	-	TGTGCCACCAAACCCGGGACACAGGACACCGGGGAGCTGTTTTTT	CATKPGTQDTGELFF
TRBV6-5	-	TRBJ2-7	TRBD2	TGTGCCAGCAAACCACTAGCGGGGTCCTACGAGCAGTACTTC	CASKPLAGSYEQYF
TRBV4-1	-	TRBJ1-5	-	TGCGCCAGCAGCCAAGAGGACTTAGGGTATCAGCCCCAGCATTTT	CASSQEDLGYQPQHF
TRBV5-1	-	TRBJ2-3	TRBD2	TGCGCCAGCAGCCTTGGGACTAGCGCTGATACGCAGTATTTT	CASSLGTSADTQYF
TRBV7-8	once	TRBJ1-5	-	TGTGCCAGCAGCTTAGTACAGGACGGCAATCAGCCCCAGCATTTT	CASSLVQDGNQPQHF
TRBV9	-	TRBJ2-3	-	TGTGCCAGCAGCGTAGGTATTATGTTCACAGATACGCAGTATTTT	CASSVGIMFTDTQYF
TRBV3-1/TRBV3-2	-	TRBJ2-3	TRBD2	TGTGCCAGCAGCCTTGGGACTAGCGGTAGCACAGATACGCAGTATTTT	CASSLGTSGSTDTQYF
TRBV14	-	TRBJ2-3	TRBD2	TGTGCCAGCAGCCAGCTGGGTCTAGCGGGAGGCGGGCAGTATTTT	CASSQLGLAGGGQYF
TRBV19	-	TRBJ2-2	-	TGTGCCAGTAGTATTTCGGGGTTCACCGGGGAGCTGTTTTTT	CASSISGFTGELFF
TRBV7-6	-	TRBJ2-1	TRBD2	TGTGCCAGCAGCCAGGGACTAGCGGGAGTAGGTTACAATGAGCAGTTCTTC	CASSQGLAGVGYNEQFF
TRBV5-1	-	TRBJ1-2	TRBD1	TGCGCCAGCAGCGAATGGGACAGGCCCTACTATGGCTACACCTTC	CASSEWDRPYYGYTF
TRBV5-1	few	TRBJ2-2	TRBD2	TGCGCCATCGGAGGGGAAGGACTAGTGAACACCGGGGAGCTGTTTTTT	CAIGGEGLVNTGELFF
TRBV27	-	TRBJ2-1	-	TGTGCCAGCAGTAAAGAGGGAGAGGAGCAGTTCTTC	CASSKEGEEQFF
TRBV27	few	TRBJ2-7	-	TGTGCCCCACATTTGGGGACTCAGGTTTTGCGGCAGTACTTC	CAPHLGTQVLRQYF
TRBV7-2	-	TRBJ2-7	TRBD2	TGTGCCAGCAGCTTAGCGGGGACTAGTTCCGAGCAGTACTTC	CASSLAGTSSEQYF
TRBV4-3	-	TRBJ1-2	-	TGCGCCAGCAGCCAAGATGCTCAGGGCTGGAATGGCTACACCTTC	CASSQDAQGWNGYTF
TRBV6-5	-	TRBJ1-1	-	TGTGCCAGCAGAAACAGGCTGGACACTGAAGCTTTCTTT	CASRNRLDTEAFF
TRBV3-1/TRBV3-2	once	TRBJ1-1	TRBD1	TGTGCCAGCAGCGCAGGGGGCGGCACTGAAGCTTTCTTT	CASSAGGGTEAFF
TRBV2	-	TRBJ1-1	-	TGTGCCAGCAGGCCCGGACGGGAACCCGGGACTGAAGCTTTCTTT	CASRPGREPGTEAFF
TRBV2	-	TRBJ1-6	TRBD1	TGTGCCAGCAGTGAAGACAGGGGTTATTCACCCCTCCACTTT	CASSEDRGYSPLHF
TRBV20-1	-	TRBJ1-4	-	TGCAGTGCTAGCGCTAATGAAAAACTGTTTTTT	CSASANEKLFF
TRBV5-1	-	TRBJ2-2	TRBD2	TGCGCCAGCAGCCACGGACTAGCGGGGGGAATCGGGGAGCTGTTTTTT	CASSHGLAGGIGELFF
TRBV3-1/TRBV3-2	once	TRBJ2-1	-	TGTGCCAGCAGCGAGGTAGCGCGGAATGAGCAGTTCTTC	CASSEVARNEQFF
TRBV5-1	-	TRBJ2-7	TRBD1	TGCGCCAGCAGCTTGGGCTTAGGACAGGGCTACGAGCAGTACTTC	CASSLGLGQGYEQYF
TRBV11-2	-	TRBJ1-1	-	TGTGCCAGCAGCTTACAGGGAGGGACTGAAGCTTTCTTT	CASSLQGGTEAFF
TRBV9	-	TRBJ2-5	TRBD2	TGTGCCAGCAGCGGACTAGCGGGTCATATGGAGACCCAGTACTTC	CASSGLAGHMETQYF